The sequence of this TCR beta chain was determined in a study of blood T cell repertoires in COVID-19 (TCRdb year 2020). Background for the entire study: Collaborator samples came from the United States, Italy and Spain and covered acute and convalescent phases of COVID-19. The repertoires were released in a freely available public database intended as a resource for research on the immune response to SARS-CoV-2. Where available, HLA class I and class II types were obtained from metadata supplied by the sample provider rather than from assay-based typing. The samples were drawn from two sources: the first 160 participants of the ongoing ImmuneRACE study, and over 1,000 subjects contributed by 6 global collaborators. The dataset comprised deeply sampled blood TCRbeta repertoires from subjects exposed to, actively infected with, or recovered from COVID-19. A de-identified subject ID, COVID-19 status, age in years and sex were almost always included in the sample metadata. The material from the prospective study consisted of cDNA or gDNA derived from T cells, B-cell-depleted T cells, or PBMCs.

Broader findings and caveats from the paper: How much clinical and demographic metadata was included differed by source and by participant, and the metadata was provided uncurated.

The immunoSEQ Assay, a bias-controlled multiplex PCR, was used to amplify TCRbeta CDR3 regions from genomic DNA. The original pipeline was this. The number of nucleated cells in each sample was estimated from the amplification of reference gene primers within the assay. To quantify the absolute abundance of each unique TCRbeta CDR3 rearrangement, sequence reads were collapsed and filtered. For each sample, productive Simpson clonality was calculated as the square root of Simpson's diversity index across productive rearrangements. Drawn from immuneACCESS, this table holds only the in-frame rearrangements with V and J called that TCRdb kept. Clones are partly lost; checked studies trace under half to an unresolved V gene and leave the rest unexplained. From that table come the V and J calls and clone size; the DNA was used to work out D and trimming. The sample table lists just under 65,000 clones, about 80% of them with a count of one. The ten largest account for 11% to 15% of the sample.

One collaborating source in Seattle enrolled patients during active infection and followed them longitudinally through the course of disease. Whole blood was collected in K2EDTA tubes by collaborating institutions according to the institutions' own protocols. For TCRbeta analysis, collaborators shipped samples in one of three forms: frozen whole blood, isolated PBMCs, or DNA extracted from either of those sample types. The V end loses 0 bases and the J end loses 2 bases, and a stretch of 13 bases separates them. CDR1 and CDR2, per the germline V gene, are LGHNA and YNFKEQ. The CDR3 spans 17 residues, from the cysteine through the phenylalanine. This entry keeps only the CDR3 DNA: 51 bases, framed from base 1. Details on this clone: Its antigen is still unknown. Nothing much larger sits one base from this clone, and base qualities are not available.

Here the chain combines TRBV4-2 and TRBJ1-4, with a tentative D gene TRBD1 over 5 matching bases. The sample taken for sequencing was peripheral blood. This clonotype originated in a man between 60 and 70 years old with COVID-19, enrolled during active disease. The CDR3: CASSQDPLRATNEKLFF. Read as DNA, the sequence is TGTGCCAGCAGCCAAGATCCGCTCAGGGCTACTAATGAAAAACTGTTTTTT.